Reported below is one TCR beta chain. TCRdb's copy holds only in-frame clones and misses some; the assay was immunoSEQ multiplex PCR. The sample holds roughly 1 million clones; about 80% are singletons and the top ten take 0.52%. The CDR3 runs to 13 residues. CDR1 is LGHNA and CDR2 is YNFKEQ in the germline V gene. V was pared by 1 base and J by 7 bases, with 10 bases between. The record originates from a study of shared clonotypes between healthy human individuals. The rearrangement joins TRBV4-2 to TRBJ1-1; D is undetermined. Sequenced: memory CD4+ T cells from PBMCs. The sample's subset: CD45RA-negative fraction. This sequence was found in a man between 18 and 29 years old in good health. Some clones in this sample may be carry-over from other donors' samples. This CDR3 is CASSQVLGYEAFF. The CDR3 DNA is TGTGCCAGCAGCCAAGTTTTGGGCTATGAAGCTTTCTTT.